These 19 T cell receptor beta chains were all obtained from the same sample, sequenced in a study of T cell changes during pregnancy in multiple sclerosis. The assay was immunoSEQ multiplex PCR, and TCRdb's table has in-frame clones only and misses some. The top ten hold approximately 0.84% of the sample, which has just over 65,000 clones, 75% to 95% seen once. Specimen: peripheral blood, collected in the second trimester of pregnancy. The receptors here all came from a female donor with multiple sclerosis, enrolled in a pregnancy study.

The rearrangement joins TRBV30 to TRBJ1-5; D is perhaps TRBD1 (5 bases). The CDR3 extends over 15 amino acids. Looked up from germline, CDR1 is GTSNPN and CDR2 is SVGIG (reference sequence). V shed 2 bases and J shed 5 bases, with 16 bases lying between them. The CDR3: CAWSYGVAGHQPQHF. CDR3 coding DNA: TGTGCCTGGAGTTATGGGGTAGCGGGGCATCAGCCCCAGCATTTT.

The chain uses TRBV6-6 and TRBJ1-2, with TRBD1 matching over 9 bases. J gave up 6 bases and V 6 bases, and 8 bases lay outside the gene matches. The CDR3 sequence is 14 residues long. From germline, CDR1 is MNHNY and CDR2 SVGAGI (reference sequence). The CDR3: CASSLRDRENGYTF. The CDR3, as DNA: TGTGCCAGCAGCCTTCGGGACAGGGAGAATGGCTACACCTTC.

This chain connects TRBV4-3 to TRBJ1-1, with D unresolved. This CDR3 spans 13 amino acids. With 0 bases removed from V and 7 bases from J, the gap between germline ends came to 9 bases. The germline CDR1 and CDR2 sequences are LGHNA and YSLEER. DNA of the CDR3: TGCGCCAGCAGCCAAGAAAGGGCGGGTGAAGCTTTCTTT. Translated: CASSQERAGEAFF.

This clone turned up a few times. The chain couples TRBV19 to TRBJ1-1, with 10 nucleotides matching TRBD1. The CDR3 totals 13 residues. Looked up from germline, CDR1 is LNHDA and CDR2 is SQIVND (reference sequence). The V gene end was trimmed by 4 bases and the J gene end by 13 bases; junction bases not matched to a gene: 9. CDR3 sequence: CASSSLTGGACFF. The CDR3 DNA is TGTGCCAGTAGTAGCCTGACAGGGGGCGCGTGTTTCTTT.

For the CDR3, the DNA is TGTGCCAGCCGGCCAGGCTCTGGAAACACCATATATTTT. Amino acid sequence: CASRPGSGNTIYF. The genes are TRBV27 and TRBJ1-3; D remains ambiguous. Germline CDR1 reads MNHEY; CDR2 reads SMNVEV (reference sequence). This CDR3 region has 13 residues. Deletions cut 8 bases from V and 0 bases from J, with 8 bases between.

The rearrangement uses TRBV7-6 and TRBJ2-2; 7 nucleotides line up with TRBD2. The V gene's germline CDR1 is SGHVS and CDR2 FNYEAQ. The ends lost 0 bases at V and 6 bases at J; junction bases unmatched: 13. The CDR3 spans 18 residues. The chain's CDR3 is CASSLAPSGLGLAGELFF. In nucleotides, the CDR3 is TGTGCCAGCAGCTTAGCCCCGTCCGGACTAGGGTTGGCCGGGGAGCTGTTTTTT.

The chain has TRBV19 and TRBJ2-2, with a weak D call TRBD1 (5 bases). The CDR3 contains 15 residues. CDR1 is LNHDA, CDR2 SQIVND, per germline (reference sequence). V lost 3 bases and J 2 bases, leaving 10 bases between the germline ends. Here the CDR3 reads CASSISDINTGELFF. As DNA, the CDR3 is TGTGCCAGTAGTATCTCGGACATAAACACCGGGGAGCTGTTTTTT.

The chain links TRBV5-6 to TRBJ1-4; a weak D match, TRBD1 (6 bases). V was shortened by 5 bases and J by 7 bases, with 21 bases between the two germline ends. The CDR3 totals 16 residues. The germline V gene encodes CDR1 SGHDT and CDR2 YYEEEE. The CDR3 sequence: CASRLGVQGSREKLFF. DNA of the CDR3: TGTGCCAGCAGGCTGGGTGTACAGGGATCACGTGAAAAACTGTTTTTT.

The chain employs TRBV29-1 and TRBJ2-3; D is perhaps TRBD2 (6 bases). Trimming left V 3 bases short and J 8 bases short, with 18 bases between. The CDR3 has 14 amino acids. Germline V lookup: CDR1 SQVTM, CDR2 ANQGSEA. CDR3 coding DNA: TGCAGCGTTGAGGCTGGAGGGATAGGGGTTACGCAGTATTTT. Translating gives CSVEAGGIGVTQYF.

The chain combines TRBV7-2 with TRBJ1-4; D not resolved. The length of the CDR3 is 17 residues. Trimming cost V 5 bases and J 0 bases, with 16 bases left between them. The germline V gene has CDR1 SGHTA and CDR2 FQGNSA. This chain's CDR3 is CASSRPAGTATNEKLFF. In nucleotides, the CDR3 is TGTGCCAGCAGCCGGCCTGCGGGAACCGCAACTAATGAAAAACTGTTTTTT.

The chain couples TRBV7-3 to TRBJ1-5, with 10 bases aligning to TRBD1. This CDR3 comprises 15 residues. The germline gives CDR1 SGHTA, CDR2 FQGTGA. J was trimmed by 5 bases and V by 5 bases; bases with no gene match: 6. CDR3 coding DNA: TGTGCCAGCAGCCTCGACAGGGGGCGAGATCAGCCCCAGCATTTT. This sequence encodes CASSLDRGRDQPQHF.

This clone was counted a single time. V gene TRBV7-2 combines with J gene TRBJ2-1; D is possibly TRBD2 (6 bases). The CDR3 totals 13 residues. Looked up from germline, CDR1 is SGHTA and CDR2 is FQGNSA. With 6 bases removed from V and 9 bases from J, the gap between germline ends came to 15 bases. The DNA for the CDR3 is TGTGCCAGCAGACTAGAACGGGGGACTGAGCAGTTCTTC. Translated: CASRLERGTEQFF. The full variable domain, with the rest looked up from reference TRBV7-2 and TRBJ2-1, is GAGVSQSPSNKVTEKGKDVELRCDPISGHTALYWYRQSLGQGLEFLIYFQGNSAPDKSGLPSDRFSAERTGGSVSTLTIQRTQQEDSAVYLCASRLERGTEQFFGPGTRLTVL.

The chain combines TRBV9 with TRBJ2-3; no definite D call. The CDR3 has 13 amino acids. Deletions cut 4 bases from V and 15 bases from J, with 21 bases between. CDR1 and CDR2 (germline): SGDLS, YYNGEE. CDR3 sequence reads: CASSREYRPLLYF. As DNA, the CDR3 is TGTGCCAGCAGCCGTGAATACAGACCCCTTTTATATTTT.

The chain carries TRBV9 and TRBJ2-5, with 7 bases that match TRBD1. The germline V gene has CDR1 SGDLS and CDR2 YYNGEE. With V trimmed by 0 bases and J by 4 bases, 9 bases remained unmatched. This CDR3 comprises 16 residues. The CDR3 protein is CASSVGVQGVGETQYF. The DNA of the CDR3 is TGTGCCAGCAGCGTAGGGGTCCAGGGGGTCGGAGAGACCCAGTACTTC.

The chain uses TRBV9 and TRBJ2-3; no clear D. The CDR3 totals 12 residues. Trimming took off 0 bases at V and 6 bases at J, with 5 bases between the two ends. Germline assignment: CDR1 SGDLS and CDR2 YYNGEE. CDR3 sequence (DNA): TGTGCCAGCAGCGTAGAGAGGGATACGCAGTATTTT. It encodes CASSVERDTQYF.

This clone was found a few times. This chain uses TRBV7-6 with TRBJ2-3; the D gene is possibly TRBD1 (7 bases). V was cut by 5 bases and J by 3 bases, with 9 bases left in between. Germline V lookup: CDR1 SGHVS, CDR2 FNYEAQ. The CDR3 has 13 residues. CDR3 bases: TGTGCCAGCAGCCCAGGGGGGACAGATACGCAGTATTTT. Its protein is CASSPGGTDTQYF.

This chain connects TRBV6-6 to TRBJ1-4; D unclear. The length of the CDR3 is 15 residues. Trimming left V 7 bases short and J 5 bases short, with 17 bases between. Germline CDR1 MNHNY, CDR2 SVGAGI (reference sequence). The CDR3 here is CASTYLGDPNEKLFF. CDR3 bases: TGTGCCAGCACCTACTTGGGAGATCCCAATGAAAAACTGTTTTTT.

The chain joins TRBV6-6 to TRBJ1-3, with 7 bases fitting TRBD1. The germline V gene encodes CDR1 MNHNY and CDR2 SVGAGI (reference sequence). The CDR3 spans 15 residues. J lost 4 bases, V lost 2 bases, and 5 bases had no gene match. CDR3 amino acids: CASSYEGGFGNTIYF. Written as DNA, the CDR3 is TGTGCCAGCAGTTACGAAGGGGGCTTCGGAAACACCATATATTTT.

The CDR3 region is CASSRGGSSKETQYF. In DNA, the CDR3 is TGTGCCAGCAGCCGCGGGGGGTCAAGTAAAGAGACCCAGTACTTC. The chain joins TRBV9 to TRBJ2-5, with 8 bases matching TRBD2. Germline CDR1 SGDLS, CDR2 YYNGEE. There are 15 residues in the CDR3. With 4 bases clipped from V and 3 bases from J, the junction kept 8 bases outside the gene matches. Full variable domain (remainder filled in from reference TRBV9 and TRBJ2-5): DSGVTQTPKHLITATGQRVTLRCSPRSGDLSVYWYQQSLDQGLQFLIQYYNGEERAKGNILERFSAQQFPDLHSELNLSSLELGDSALYFCASSRGGSSKETQYFGPGTRLLVL.